One sample yielded the 20 T cell receptor beta chains listed below, sequenced in a study of blood T cell repertoires in COVID-19. Produced via immunoSEQ multiplex PCR; TCRdb's table is partial and in-frame only. The sample lists approximately 200,000 clones, 88% occurring once. Sequenced: peripheral blood. These receptors originate from a man in his sixties or seventies with acute or convalescent COVID-19.

The gene calls are TRBV6-2 or TRBV6-3 and TRBJ2-7; D is ambiguous. Germline assignment: CDR1 MNHEY and CDR2 SVGEGT. Trimming took off 6 bases at V and 1 base at J, with 16 bases between the two ends. The CDR3 has 15 residues. The CDR3 coding sequence is TGTGCCAGCAGCCCCCACACAGTCCAATCCTACGAGCAGTACTTC. Protein product: CASSPHTVQSYEQYF.

This chain joins TRBV7-8 and TRBJ1-2; no firm D call. The CDR3 consists of 13 residues. The germline CDR1 and CDR2 sequences are SGHVS and FQNEAQ. V was trimmed by 0 bases and J by 6 bases, leaving 8 bases between them. In DNA, the CDR3 is TGTGCCAGCAGCTTAGCGTCCGGGGATGGCTACACCTTC. It is translated as CASSLASGDGYTF.

The gene calls are TRBV9 and TRBJ2-5; tentatively, D is TRBD1 (6 bases). The germline gives CDR1 SGDLS, CDR2 YYNGEE. This CDR3 spans 16 amino acids. Trimming took off 2 bases at V and 5 bases at J, with 19 bases between the two ends. CDR3 nucleotides: TGTGCCAGCAGCGTCCGTGGGGATGGGGGCGTTGAGACCCAGTACTTC. Protein product: CASSVRGDGGVETQYF.

This chain joins TRBV5-1 and TRBJ2-1, with 10 bases fitting TRBD2. J gave up 10 bases and V 2 bases, and 6 bases lay outside the gene matches. Germline loops: CDR1 SGHRS, CDR2 YFSETQ. This CDR3 is 14 amino acids long. CDR3 sequence: CASSLGTSANEQFF. The CDR3 DNA reads TGCGCCAGCAGCTTAGGGACTAGCGCGAACGAGCAGTTCTTC. Supplemented by reference TRBV5-1 and TRBJ2-1, the full variable domain reads KAGVTQTPRYLIKTRGQQVTLSCSPISGHRSVSWYQQTPGQGLQFLFEYFSETQRNKGNFPGRFSGRQFSNSRSEMNVSTLELGDSALYLCASSLGTSANEQFFGPGTRLTVL.

This chain connects TRBV27 to TRBJ2-5, with 10 bases matching TRBD1. Germline V gene lookup returns CDR1 MNHEY and CDR2 SMNVEV (reference sequence). The CDR3 has 17 residues. V shed 5 bases, J shed 2 bases, and the junction held 11 bases outside the gene matches. Here the CDR3 reads CASSPPPDRGYQETQYF. CDR3 coding DNA: TGTGCCAGCAGTCCCCCCCCGGACAGGGGGTATCAAGAGACCCAGTACTTC.

This chain links TRBV20-1 with TRBJ1-1, with D unclear. The germline V gene encodes CDR1 DFQATT and CDR2 SNEGSKA (reference sequence). Trimming left V 7 bases short and J 10 bases short, with 16 bases between. This CDR3 comprises 11 residues. Here the CDR3 DNA reads TGCAGTGTCCACCGTTCCGAGAGAGCTTTCTTT. This gives the protein CSVHRSERAFF.

The genes are TRBV28 and TRBJ2-2; maybe TRBD1 (6 bases). The CDR3 runs to 16 residues. V lost 3 bases, J lost 1 base, and 12 bases lay in between. Germline V gene data show CDR1 as MDHEN and CDR2 as SYDVKM. In nucleotides, the CDR3 is TGTGCCAGCAGTTTGAGGGCCAGGGGGAACACCGGGGAGCTGTTTTTT. The encoded protein is CASSLRARGNTGELFF.

Ten or more counts support this clone. The genes are TRBV6-1 and TRBJ2-7, with D tentatively TRBD1 (6 bases). Per germline, CDR1 MNHNS and CDR2 SASEGT. The CDR3 sequence is 14 residues long. Trimming took 2 bases from V and 2 from J, leaving 10 bases between them. CDR3 sequence reads: CASSENTGTYEQYF. CDR3 coding DNA: TGTGCCAGCAGTGAAAATACAGGGACCTACGAGCAGTACTTC.

Of note for this clone: Other DNA variants within this sample encode the same CDR3. The V gene is TRBV6-1, the J gene TRBJ1-1; D might be TRBD1 (6 bases). V was trimmed by 3 bases and J by 4 bases, leaving 12 bases between them. This CDR3 is built from 14 residues. The germline V gene encodes CDR1 MNHNS and CDR2 SASEGT. The CDR3 sequence is CASSEAGVGTEAFF. The CDR3 DNA reads as TGTGCCAGCAGTGAGGCAGGGGTAGGCACTGAAGCTTTCTTT.

The chain combines TRBV5-1 with TRBJ1-1; 9 bases map to TRBD1. The J segment lost 1 base and the V segment lost 4 bases, leaving 5 bases of the junction unmatched. Germline V gene lookup returns CDR1 SGHRS and CDR2 YFSETQ. The CDR3 covers 15 residues. This chain's CDR3 is CASSDGTGKNTEAFF. CDR3 in DNA: TGCGCCAGCAGCGACGGGACAGGGAAGAACACTGAAGCTTTCTTT.

The chain uses TRBV4-1 and TRBJ1-3; 10 bases are a match to TRBD1. V dropped 1 base and J dropped 6; count of bases not matched to a gene: 6. Germline-derived CDR1 and CDR2 are MGHRA and YSYEKL. The length of the CDR3 is 16 residues. DNA of the CDR3: TGCGCCAGCAGCCAAGGAGGACAGGGGGTAGTAAACACCATATATTTT. It codes for CASSQGGQGVVNTIYF.

This sequence joins TRBV5-1 and TRBJ2-7; 10 bases line up with TRBD2. The CDR3 totals 15 residues. The J segment lost 4 bases and the V segment lost 4 bases, leaving 8 bases of the junction unmatched. Germline loops: CDR1 SGHRS, CDR2 YFSETQ. The DNA of the CDR3 is TGCGCCAGCAGCCCAGTAGCGGGAGGCGGTTACGAGCAGTACTTC. Its protein product is CASSPVAGGGYEQYF.

The chain uses TRBV5-1 and TRBJ2-7; 10 bases align to TRBD1. Germline V gives CDR1 SGHRS, CDR2 YFSETQ. The CDR3 is 16 amino acids. Trimming at V came to 4 bases and at J to 2 bases, leaving 9 bases not matched to a gene. CDR3 amino acids: CASSPGQGLVPYEQYF. The CDR3 nucleotides are TGCGCCAGCAGCCCGGGACAGGGGCTAGTCCCCTACGAGCAGTACTTC.

To note about this clone: This sample includes further DNA sequences coding for the same CDR3. The chain employs TRBV19 and TRBJ2-7; D is possibly TRBD2 (6 bases). V gave up 3 bases and J gave up 2 bases, with 11 bases separating them. Germline CDR1 LNHDA, CDR2 SQIVND (reference sequence). The CDR3 has 14 residues. This CDR3 is CASSISGGTYEQYF. DNA for the CDR3: TGTGCCAGTAGTATTTCCGGGGGAACCTACGAGCAGTACTTC.

This clone was detected a few times. V and J are TRBV7-2 and TRBJ2-5, with D possibly TRBD1 on 5 matching bases. The CDR3 has 15 residues. The germline CDR1 and CDR2 sequences are SGHTA and FQGNSA. Trimming pared 4 bases from V and 4 bases from J, leaving 16 bases between. CDR3 in DNA: TGTGCCAGCAGCTCTCAGGGATTGGAGTCAGAGACCCAGTACTTC. This translates into CASSSQGLESETQYF.

This chain joins TRBV24-1 and TRBJ2-3; weak D call: TRBD1 (6 bases). The CDR3 loop spans 15 amino acids. CDR1 and CDR2 from the germline V gene are KGHDR and SFDVKD. The ends were cut back, 7 bases at V and 2 bases at J, with 15 bases in the middle. CDR3 in amino acids: CATSKGGRDTDTQYF. In DNA form, the CDR3 reads TGTGCCACCAGCAAAGGGGGACGCGACACAGATACGCAGTATTTT.

The gene calls are TRBV28 and TRBJ1-5; tentatively, D is TRBD1 (5 bases). The CDR3 extends over 12 amino acids. The V and J ends lost 2 bases and 16 bases respectively, with 15 bases between them. Germline values: CDR1 MDHEN, CDR2 SYDVKM. CDR3 nucleotide sequence: TGTGCCAGCAGTTTACCGGACAAACTTGCACATTTT. Translation: CASSLPDKLAHF.

This clone has only a few counts. This chain links TRBV20-1 with TRBJ2-5; D unresolved. CDR3 length: 11 residues. V was cut by 5 bases and J by 5 bases, with 9 bases left in between. Germline CDR1 reads DFQATT; CDR2 reads SNEGSKA (reference sequence). The DNA of the CDR3 is TGCAGTGCTCTCCTCAGGGAGACCCAGTACTTC. Its translation: CSALLRETQYF.

This chain links TRBV9 with TRBJ2-1, with TRBD2 identical over 13 bases. V lost 4 bases, J lost 7 bases, and 8 bases stayed unmatched. Germline CDR1 is SGDLS and CDR2 is YYNGEE. The CDR3 spans 16 residues. CDR3 nucleotides: TGTGCCAGCAGCCGGTTGCCGGGACTAGCGGGGAATGAGCAGTTCTTC. Its translation is CASSRLPGLAGNEQFF.

The CDR3: CASSMEDRTRYEQYF. The CDR3 region has the DNA TGTGCCAGTAGTATGGAGGACAGGACTCGGTACGAGCAGTACTTC. V and J are TRBV19 and TRBJ2-7; 7 nucleotides match TRBD1. This CDR3 spans 15 amino acids. Germline trimming cut 3 bases from V and 4 bases from J; bases unmatched to any gene: 9. CDR1 LNHDA and CDR2 SQIVND come from the germline V gene (reference sequence). Looking up the rest from reference TRBV19 and TRBJ2-7 gives the full variable domain: DGGITQSPKYLFRKEGQNVTLSCEQNLNHDAMYWYRQDPGQGLRLIYYSQIVNDFQKGDIAEGYSVSREKKESFPLTVTSAQKNPTAFYLCASSMEDRTRYEQYFGPGTRLTVT.